These 4 T cell receptor beta chains were sequenced from one sample in a study of regulatory T cells in long-lasting Graves disease. Time point denoted: persistent/refractory GD, antithyroid drugs over 5 years with positive TRAb. RNA isolated from PBMCs was used to make the TCR library. Through Arm-PCR of CDR3 regions and iRepertoire HTBI primers, TCR beta libraries were built. TCRdb reprocessed the multiplex PCR reads via MiXCR and lists one record per CDR3 protein. Of a few hundred thousand distinct CDR3 sequences listed, around a fifth were seen once; the top ten hold 13%. Sequenced material: peripheral blood mononuclear cells (PBMCs), taken when the disease was refractory, from a patient treated with antithyroid drugs. The origin of the receptors is a female donor with Graves disease.

The sample holds many counts of this clonotype. The chain has TRBV3-1 and TRBJ1-5, with 7 bases matching TRBD1. The V gene end was trimmed by 0 bases and the J gene end by 9 bases; junction bases not matched to a gene: 8. The CDR3 has 15 residues. CDR1 is LGHDT and CDR2 is YNNKEL in the germline V gene (reference sequence). The CDR3 here is CASSQDLSGGRPQHF. The DNA for the CDR3 is TGTGCCAGCAGCCAAGATCTTTCAGGGGGACGGCCCCAGCATTTT.

This clonotype was found a few times. J is TRBJ2-7 and V is TRBV9; 8 bases are shared with TRBD1. V shed 4 bases and J 9 bases; nucleotides not matched to a gene: 9. The length of the CDR3 is 13 residues. Looked up from germline, CDR1 is SGDLS and CDR2 is YYNGEE. The CDR3 nucleotides are TGTGCCAGCAGCTCAGGGGGCAGTCCTGCGCAGTACTTC. Translated, it gives CASSSGGSPAQYF.

This clonotype was recorded a few times. V gene TRBV19 combines with J gene TRBJ1-5, with a tentative D call TRBD1 (6 bases). The CDR3 sequence is 15 residues long. The germline CDR1 and CDR2 sequences are LNHDA and SQIVND (reference sequence). V was pared by 3 bases and J by 4 bases, with 13 bases between. CDR3 sequence reads: CASSIKRGHNQPQHF. Written as DNA, the CDR3 is TGTGCCAGTAGTATTAAGCGGGGGCATAATCAGCCCCAGCATTTT.

This clonotype was seen a handful of times. The CDR3, as DNA: TGTGCCAGCAGCTATCCTAGCGGGAGGAACGAGCAGTACTTC. Translating gives CASSYPSGRNEQYF. J is TRBJ2-7 and V is TRBV5-6; 11 bases agree with TRBD2. Per the germline V gene, CDR1 is SGHDT and CDR2 is YYEEEE. This CDR3 has 14 residues. V was clipped by 3 bases and J by 5 bases; unmatched bases: 4.